This TCR beta chain was sequenced for a study of identical twins. The CDR3 sequence is 16 residues long. The germline V gene has CDR1 KGHDR and CDR2 SFDVKD. Trimming took off 4 bases at V and 7 bases at J, with 19 bases between the two ends. Comment on this clonotype: Its antigen is still unknown.

The study, taken as a whole, reports: Abundant beta clonotypes from cord blood bore fewer insertions; memory repertoires lacked this pattern.

A universal primer site came from template switching; cDNA carried unique molecular identifiers. TCRdb re-called the 5' RACE reads with MiXCR, one entry per CDR3 protein. Of hundreds of thousands of distinct CDR3 sequences listed, 10% to 15% are singletons. These sequences were also reported in another study, on yellow fever vaccine responses in identical twins.

The sequencing sample was made of CD8+ T cells sorted from blood. This clonotype originated in a woman between 18 and 30 years old in good health. This chain connects TRBV24-1 to TRBJ1-5; D is unresolved. The CDR3 DNA follows: TGTGCCACCAGTGAAGCGGGCGTACACCCACGACAGCCCCAGCATTTT. This gives the protein CATSEAGVHPRQPQHF.